This T cell receptor beta chain was obtained from a study of breast tumors, draining lymph nodes, adjacent tissues. Study results and limitations: Tumor and nontumor repertoires were significantly more similar in luminal-like than in basal-like breast cancer. That most tumor T cells come from lymph nodes remained unproven. Tumor repertoires ranked between lymph nodes and nontumor tissue in diversity, with V and J gene preferences.

Comment on this clonotype: Antigen: not known.

Using its own MiXCR run on the multiplex PCR reads, TCRdb lists one record per CDR3 protein. The sample contains about 230,000 distinct CDR3 sequences, approximately 29% of which appear only once. Axillary draining lymph nodes of breast cancer patients supplied the node samples. The sequencing sample was made of axillary lymph node tissue. This TCR derives from a female donor with breast cancer. Some clones in this sample may be carry-over from other donors' samples.

The CDR3 DNA reads TGTGCCAGCAGACCGAGAGGACAGGCCAAAAACATTCAGTACTTC. Its translation is CASRPRGQAKNIQYF. V is TRBV28 and J is TRBJ2-4, with D perhaps TRBD1 (6 bases). Germline CDR1 is MDHEN and CDR2 is SYDVKM. There are 15 residues in the CDR3. The germline V and J ends were trimmed by 6 bases and 1 base, with 13 bases remaining between them.